The 20 T cell receptor beta chains below all came from one sample that was sequenced in a study of OX40 agonist ivuxolimab in advanced cancers. Repertoires were generated with immunoSEQ multiplex PCR, while TCRdb's copy carries only in-frame clones and drops some. The sample has 35,000 or so clones, more than 75% seen once. The source material was CD4+ or CD8+ T cells sorted from blood, sampled in a trial of the OX40 agonist ivuxolimab. Every receptor here comes from an adult with an advanced solid tumor such as melanoma, head and neck, liver or kidney cancer.

This sequence joins TRBV12-5 and TRBJ1-6; 8 positions match TRBD1. V dropped 4 bases and J dropped 7; count of bases not matched to a gene: 18. CDR1 LGHNT and CDR2 FRNRAP come from the germline V gene. The CDR3 is 19 amino acids. The CDR3 sequence: CASGSSSRGLQPINSPLHF. The CDR3 DNA follows: TGTGCTAGTGGTTCCAGTTCCAGGGGGCTGCAACCGATCAATTCACCCCTCCACTTT.

The rearrangement links TRBV7-2 to TRBJ1-5; D perhaps matches TRBD1 (5 bases). V was shortened by 3 bases and J by 4 bases, with 10 bases between the two germline ends. This CDR3 has 14 amino acids. Germline CDR1 and CDR2: SGHTA and FQGNSA. CDR3 loop: CASSFDSANQPQHF. CDR3 in DNA: TGTGCCAGCAGCTTTGACAGTGCTAATCAGCCCCAGCATTTT.

This chain uses TRBV1 with TRBJ1-1. TRBV1 is a pseudogene segment. The CDR3 loop spans 14 amino acids. CDR3 nucleotide sequence: TGCACCAGCAGCCGTGGGGGGGGAAACACTGAAGCTTTCTTT. Amino acid sequence: CTSSRGGGNTEAFF.

The V call is TRBV30, the J call TRBJ1-6; D not certain. Germline assignment: CDR1 GTSNPN and CDR2 SVGIG (reference sequence). The length of the CDR3 is 13 residues. The V end was cut by 2 bases, the J end by 7 bases, with 9 bases between. Here the CDR3 reads CAWSPTGNSPLHF. The CDR3 DNA reads as TGTGCCTGGAGTCCTACTGGGAATTCACCCCTCCACTTT.

CDR3 sequence reads: CASSPQTGSGGYTF. Here the CDR3 DNA reads TGCGCCAGCAGCCCCCAGACAGGGTCGGGGGGCTACACCTTC. The chain recombines TRBV5-1 with TRBJ1-2; the match to TRBD1 covers 7 bases. This CDR3 has 14 residues. The germline CDR1 and CDR2 sequences are SGHRS and YFSETQ. Unmatched junction bases numbered 11, after V lost 4 bases and J lost 8 bases.

The J gene is TRBJ2-2, the V gene TRBV5-4; 11 bases are shared with TRBD2. From germline, CDR1 is SGHNT and CDR2 YYREEE (reference sequence). This CDR3 has 17 residues. V dropped 4 bases and J dropped 3; count of bases not matched to a gene: 8. The CDR3 DNA reads as TGTGCCAGCAGCCCCTTAGCGGGGGGGCGAGACACCGGGGAGCTGTTTTTT. It yields the protein CASSPLAGGRDTGELFF. The full variable domain, rest sourced from reference TRBV5-4 and TRBJ2-2, is ETGVTQSPTHLIKTRGQQVTLRCSSQSGHNTVSWYQQALGQGPQFIFQYYREEENGRGNFPPRFSGLQFPNYSSELNVNALELDDSALYLCASSPLAGGRDTGELFFGEGSRLTVL.

This chain joins TRBV6-1 and TRBJ2-1; 7 bases are shared with TRBD2. J gave up 8 bases and V 2 bases, and 12 bases lay outside the gene matches. Germline V gene sequence: CDR1 MNHNS, CDR2 SASEGT. The CDR3 extends over 16 amino acids. The CDR3 region is CASSEFRRGMWDEQFF. CDR3 nucleotide sequence: TGTGCCAGCAGTGAATTTAGGCGGGGGATGTGGGATGAGCAGTTCTTC.

V gene TRBV18 combines with J gene TRBJ1-2; D remains ambiguous. The V gene's germline CDR1 is KGHSH and CDR2 LQKENI. The ends were cut back, 3 bases at V and 7 bases at J, with 9 bases in the middle. The CDR3 is 12 residues long. CDR3 DNA: TGTGCCAGCTCACCCGACTGGAGTGGCTACACCTTC. It codes for CASSPDWSGYTF.

The rearrangement uses TRBV18 and TRBJ1-4; D remains ambiguous. Germline V gene data show CDR1 as KGHSH and CDR2 as LQKENI. The CDR3 length is 17 residues. Trimming stripped 4 bases from V and 6 bases from J, with 21 bases between. Here the CDR3 DNA reads TGTGCCAGCTCACTAAACGTCCTCAGAGGGCTTGATGAAAAACTGTTTTTT. Translating gives CASSLNVLRGLDEKLFF.

The rearrangement uses TRBV6-5 and TRBJ1-1, with TRBD1 matching 7 bases. Germline-derived CDR1 and CDR2 are MNHEY and SVGAGI. The CDR3 runs 14 residues. With 4 bases clipped from V and 6 bases from J, the junction kept 8 bases outside the gene matches. This CDR3 reads CASSSQGTDAEAFF. DNA for the CDR3: TGTGCCAGCAGTTCCCAAGGGACAGACGCTGAAGCTTTCTTT.

The genes are TRBV28 and TRBJ1-2, with D tentatively TRBD1 (6 bases). V was pared by 8 bases and J by 0 bases, with 22 bases between. Per the germline V gene, CDR1 is MDHEN and CDR2 is SYDVKM. This CDR3 contains 17 residues. The CDR3 loop is CASEPGGQGQANYGYTF. CDR3 nucleotides: TGTGCCAGCGAACCTGGGGGTCAGGGGCAAGCTAACTATGGCTACACCTTC.

The chain couples TRBV29-1 to TRBJ1-1, with 7 bases that match TRBD1. V was clipped by 7 bases and J by 4 bases; unmatched bases: 6. CDR1 SQVTM and CDR2 ANQGSEA come from the germline V gene. The length of the CDR3 is 12 residues. The CDR3 reads CSAQTGRTEAFF. The CDR3 bases are TGCAGCGCCCAGACAGGGCGCACTGAAGCTTTCTTT.

The table lists this clone with a few counts. The chain carries TRBV19 and TRBJ2-6, with D possibly being TRBD2 (5 bases). V lost 6 bases to trimming and J lost 4 bases, with 16 bases between them. Per germline, CDR1 LNHDA and CDR2 SQIVND (reference sequence). The CDR3 has 16 amino acids. Written as DNA, the CDR3 is TGTGCCAGTAGACCAGGAGGCGCGCCCGGGGCCAACGTCCTGACTTTC. Its translation is CASRPGGAPGANVLTF.

The chain links TRBV19 to TRBJ1-5; 9 bases fit TRBD1. The CDR3 has 16 residues. CDR1 LNHDA and CDR2 SQIVND come from the germline V gene (reference sequence). The V segment lost 4 bases and the J segment 7 bases; nucleotides outside the gene matches: 11. The chain's CDR3 is CASSTSGTGNNQPQHF. CDR3 bases: TGTGCCAGTAGTACGTCCGGGACAGGGAATAACCAGCCCCAGCATTTT.

The CDR3 here is CASSVAAANTEAFF. For the CDR3, the DNA is TGTGCCAGCAGCGTAGCGGCGGCCAACACTGAAGCTTTCTTT. The chain joins TRBV9 to TRBJ1-1; D is unclear. V dropped 0 bases and J dropped 2 bases, with 8 bases sitting between them. Germline V gene data show CDR1 as SGDLS and CDR2 as YYNGEE. CDR3 length: 14 residues.

This clone occurred a few times. The CDR3 spells CASSEAGTGATPLHF. DNA of the CDR3: TGTGCCAGCAGTGAAGCCGGGACAGGAGCAACACCCCTCCACTTT. This chain joins TRBV6-1 and TRBJ1-6; 8 bases are shared with TRBD1. This CDR3 spans 15 amino acids. V shed 0 bases, J shed 11 bases, and the junction held 6 bases outside the gene matches. The germline gives CDR1 MNHNS, CDR2 SASEGT.

This clone was detected once. This chain connects TRBV19 to TRBJ1-5, with D uncertain. The ends were cut back, 5 bases at V and 0 bases at J, with 8 bases in the middle. The CDR3 runs 14 residues. Germline CDR1 LNHDA, CDR2 SQIVND (reference sequence). The CDR3 DNA reads as TGTGCCAGTAGTCCGACGGTTAGCAATCAGCCCCAGCATTTT. Translation gives CASSPTVSNQPQHF.

This clone was counted between two and nine times. This chain uses TRBV7-3 with TRBJ2-2, with D possibly being TRBD1 (6 bases). Trimming pared 6 bases from V and 1 base from J, leaving 15 bases between. The CDR3 is made up of 16 amino acids. CDR1 is SGHTA, CDR2 FQGTGA, per germline. CDR3 DNA sequence: TGTGCCAGCAGTATAGACAGGAATAAGAACACCGGGGAGCTGTTTTTT. This gives the protein CASSIDRNKNTGELFF.

The chain couples TRBV10-3 to TRBJ2-1; TRBD1 is a possible D gene (5 bases). Germline V lookup: CDR1 ENHRY, CDR2 SYGVKD. The CDR3 is made up of 12 amino acids. Trimming took 7 bases from V and 5 from J, leaving 9 bases between them. The CDR3, as DNA: TGTGCCATCACAGGGCCCAACAATGAGCAGTTCTTC. Translating it yields CAITGPNNEQFF.

The rearrangement uses TRBV4-1 and TRBJ1-1; the D gene is possibly TRBD1 (5 bases). Trimming removed 6 bases at V and 7 bases at J, with 9 bases between. There are 11 residues in the CDR3. In germline, CDR1 is MGHRA, CDR2 YSYEKL. CDR3 amino acids: CASSRGVEAFF. In DNA, the CDR3 is TGCGCCAGCAGTAGGGGCGTTGAAGCTTTCTTT.